Shown below are 2 T cell receptor beta chains from a single sample sequenced in a study of blood T cell repertoires in COVID-19. Sequencing used immunoSEQ multiplex PCR; TCRdb keeps in-frame clones, though not all of them. The table has fewer than 250,000 clones, 84% seen once. Sample: peripheral blood. Every receptor here comes from a man aged 45-60 years with acute or convalescent COVID-19.

The chain uses TRBV12-5 and TRBJ2-6, with a tentative D call TRBD1 (5 bases). The CDR3 totals 13 residues. Trimming took 0 bases from V and 12 from J, leaving 9 bases between them. Germline assignment: CDR1 LGHNT and CDR2 FRNRAP. CDR3 region: CASGLVGAGVLTF. The CDR3 coding sequence is TGTGCTAGTGGTTTGGTAGGGGCTGGCGTCCTGACTTTC.

This clone showed up just once. CDR3 loop: CATSEAHNSPLHF. CDR3 nucleotide sequence: TGTGCCACCAGTGAAGCTCATAATTCACCCCTCCACTTT. This chain links TRBV24-1 with TRBJ1-6; D is unresolved. The CDR3 is made up of 13 amino acids. V lost 4 bases and J 5 bases, leaving 5 bases between the germline ends. Germline CDR1 and CDR2: KGHDR and SFDVKD.